Listed below are T cell receptor beta chains from one sample, sequenced in a study of T cells after yellow fever vaccination. TCRdb reprocessed the 5' RACE reads via MiXCR and lists one record per CDR3 protein. Among around 320,000 distinct CDR3 sequences listed, about 4.5% were seen once. The source material was PBMCs, sampled 15 days after the yellow fever booster vaccination. The receptors come from a man aged 18 to 29 who received the YFV17D yellow fever vaccine. Each CDR3 is given with its conserved first and last residue. Each record gives: CDR3 DNA, CDR3 protein, clone size, J gene, D gene, V gene. A D gene is named only where the DNA matches it firmly. For some rows the clone size is stated as once, few or many, or as a class when expanded; others skip it.

CDR3 DNA: TGTGCCAGCAGTTTATGGGGGCAGATTCTCTATAGCAATCAGCCCCAGCATTTT
CDR3 protein: CASSLWGQILYSNQPQHF
clone size: few
J gene: TRBJ1-5
D gene: .
V gene: TRBV28

CDR3 DNA: TGCAGCGTGGAAACAGGGGCCCAGGACATTCAGTACTTC
CDR3 protein: CSVETGAQDIQYF
clone size: many
J gene: TRBJ2-4
D gene: TRBD1
V gene: TRBV29-1

CDR3 DNA: TGTGCCAGCCGAGTCGGGGCCCGGGGCAATCAGCCCCAGCATTTT
CDR3 protein: CASRVGARGNQPQHF
clone size: .
J gene: TRBJ1-5
D gene: .
V gene: TRBV6-5

CDR3 DNA: TGTGCCAGCAGACCAGGACTAGCGGGGGGGCCTTACGAGACCCAGTACTTC
CDR3 protein: CASRPGLAGGPYETQYF
clone size: many
J gene: TRBJ2-5
D gene: TRBD2
V gene: TRBV7-2

CDR3 DNA: TGTGCCAGCAGCCCAGAGAATCAGCCCCAGCATTTT
CDR3 protein: CASSPENQPQHF
clone size: many
J gene: TRBJ1-5
D gene: .
V gene: TRBV7-2

CDR3 DNA: TGTGCCAGCAGTTTGTGGGACCTTTCGCGCGGGAACATTCAGTACTTC
CDR3 protein: CASSLWDLSRGNIQYF
clone size: many
J gene: TRBJ2-4
D gene: .
V gene: TRBV12-3/TRBV12-4

CDR3 DNA: TGCAGTGCTGGGGGACTAGCGGGGACCGGCTCCTACAATGAGCAGTTCTTC
CDR3 protein: CSAGGLAGTGSYNEQFF
clone size: many
J gene: TRBJ2-1
D gene: TRBD2
V gene: TRBV20-1

CDR3 DNA: TGTGCCAGCAGCTTGGACAGGGGGCCCTACGAGCAGTACTTC
CDR3 protein: CASSLDRGPYEQYF
clone size: many
J gene: TRBJ2-7
D gene: TRBD1
V gene: TRBV7-2

CDR3 DNA: TGTGCCAGCAGCCCAGGGTCGGGCACTGAAGCTTTCTTT
CDR3 protein: CASSPGSGTEAFF
clone size: many
J gene: TRBJ1-1
D gene: .
V gene: TRBV12-3/TRBV12-4

CDR3 DNA: TGCGCCAGCAGCCATGACCGGGGAAGCGGCTATGGCTACACCTTC
CDR3 protein: CASSHDRGSGYGYTF
clone size: few
J gene: TRBJ1-2
D gene: .
V gene: TRBV4-3